Shown below are 20 T cell receptor beta chains from a single sample sequenced in a study of identifying expanded T cells in peripheral blood. Produced via immunoSEQ multiplex PCR; TCRdb's table is partial and in-frame only. The sample shows 100,000 to 110,000 clones, approximately 88% of them seen only once. The material sequenced was blood. The source of these receptors is a person aged 18-70 years in good health.

The gene calls are TRBV19 and TRBJ2-3; 8 nucleotides line up with TRBD2. CDR1 LNHDA and CDR2 SQIVND come from the germline V gene (reference sequence). V lost 2 bases to trimming and J lost 5 bases; unmatched junction nucleotides: 12. The CDR3 extends over 17 amino acids. The CDR3 here is CASSISFRTSRGDTQYF. CDR3 nucleotide sequence: TGTGCCAGTAGTATATCTTTTAGGACTAGCCGGGGAGATACGCAGTATTTT. Supplemented by reference TRBV19 and TRBJ2-3, the full variable domain reads DGGITQSPKYLFRKEGQNVTLSCEQNLNHDAMYWYRQDPGQGLRLIYYSQIVNDFQKGDIAEGYSVSREKKESFPLTVTSAQKNPTAFYLCASSISFRTSRGDTQYFGPGTRLTVL.

J is TRBJ1-3 and V is TRBV11-3, with 8 positions matching TRBD1. Germline CDR1 SGHNT, CDR2 YENEEA. CDR3 length equals 13 residues. V gave up 8 bases and J gave up 2 bases; unmatched junction bases: 2. In DNA form, the CDR3 reads TGTGCCAGCGCAGGGGGCGCTGGAAACACCATATATTTT. Its protein is CASAGGAGNTIYF.

The chain couples TRBV7-3 to TRBJ2-2; 7 bases are shared with TRBD1. Losses at the gene ends were 1 base for V and 4 bases for J; bases not matched to a gene: 3. The CDR3 length is 15 residues. From germline, CDR1 is SGHTA and CDR2 FQGTGA. CDR3 amino acids: CASSLNTGVTGELFF. The CDR3 DNA reads TGTGCCAGCAGCTTAAACACAGGGGTCACCGGGGAGCTGTTTTTT. Full variable domain (remainder filled in from reference TRBV7-3 and TRBJ2-2): GAGVSQTPSNKVTEKGKYVELRCDPISGHTALYWYRQSLGQGPEFLIYFQGTGAADDSGLPNDRFFAVRPEGSVSTLKIQRTERGDSAVYLCASSLNTGVTGELFFGEGSRLTVL.

This chain links TRBV9 with TRBJ2-7; the D gene is possibly TRBD2 (7 bases). CDR3 length: 15 residues. The germline V gene encodes CDR1 SGDLS and CDR2 YYNGEE. V was clipped by 0 bases and J by 4 bases, with 14 bases between them. The CDR3 DNA follows: TGTGCCAGCAGCGTAGAGGGAGGGGGTAGTTACGAGCAGTACTTC. Translating it yields CASSVEGGGSYEQYF.

The chain carries TRBV29-1 and TRBJ2-7, with 9 bases that match TRBD1. This CDR3 spans 19 amino acids. J gave up 5 bases and V 3 bases, and 23 bases lay outside the gene matches. CDR1 and CDR2 from the germline V gene are SQVTM and ANQGSEA. CDR3 region: CSVENEMGVRGQGIHEQYF. CDR3 in DNA: TGCAGCGTTGAGAATGAAATGGGTGTGAGGGGACAGGGAATCCACGAGCAGTACTTC.

The chain has TRBV7-9 and TRBJ2-3; 13 bases match TRBD2. Unmatched junction bases numbered 4, after V lost 3 bases and J lost 4 bases. CDR3 length: 16 residues. CDR1 and CDR2 (germline): SEHNR, FQNEAQ (reference sequence). CDR3 in amino acids: CASSLWTSGSPDTQYF. CDR3 coding DNA: TGTGCCAGCAGCTTGTGGACTAGCGGGAGCCCAGATACGCAGTATTTT. Together with reference TRBV7-9 and TRBJ2-3, the CDR3 gives the full variable domain: DTGVSQNPRHKITKRGQNVTFRCDPISEHNRLYWYRQTLGQGPEFLTYFQNEAQLEKSRLLSDRFSAERPKGSFSTLEIQRTEQGDSAMYLCASSLWTSGSPDTQYFGPGTRLTVL.

The V gene is TRBV5-1, the J gene TRBJ2-1; 7 bases fit TRBD2. The V segment lost 3 bases and the J segment 3 bases; nucleotides outside the gene matches: 6. In germline, CDR1 is SGHRS, CDR2 YFSETQ. This CDR3 contains 15 residues. The DNA of the CDR3 is TGCGCCAGCAGCTCCCAGCGGGGTGGCTACAATGAGCAGTTCTTC. This sequence encodes CASSSQRGGYNEQFF.

The chain combines TRBV27 with TRBJ1-2; 9 bases match TRBD1. Losses at the gene ends were 3 bases for V and 2 bases for J; bases not matched to a gene: 22. In germline, CDR1 is MNHEY, CDR2 SMNVEV (reference sequence). CDR3 length equals 21 residues. DNA of the CDR3: TGTGCCAGCAGTTTTCGAGGATTGCCAAGAAAGGACAGGGGCCCCAACTATGGCTACACCTTC. Translated, it gives CASSFRGLPRKDRGPNYGYTF.

The rearrangement links TRBV7-8 to TRBJ2-3, with TRBD2 matching 8 bases. J gave up 4 bases and V 2 bases, and 8 bases lay outside the gene matches. The germline CDR1 and CDR2 sequences are SGHVS and FQNEAQ. There are 16 residues in the CDR3. The CDR3: CASSLIPAGDPDTQYF. In DNA form, the CDR3 reads TGTGCCAGCAGCTTAATCCCAGCGGGGGACCCAGATACGCAGTATTTT.

The chain employs TRBV9 and TRBJ2-7; D may be TRBD1 (6 bases). The V and J ends lost 4 bases and 7 bases respectively, with 15 bases between them. The germline V gene has CDR1 SGDLS and CDR2 YYNGEE. The CDR3 contains 13 residues. CDR3 DNA: TGTGCCAGCAGCCCATCCACCAGGGGAGAGCAGTACTTC. As protein: CASSPSTRGEQYF.

This rearrangement joins TRBV9 to TRBJ2-2; D is unclear. CDR1 is SGDLS and CDR2 is YYNGEE in the germline V gene. The V end was cut by 4 bases, the J end by 0 bases, with 13 bases between. The CDR3 extends over 16 amino acids. CDR3 DNA: TGTGCCAGCAGCCCCCTAAGGGCGGCGAACACCGGGGAGCTGTTTTTT. Its protein is CASSPLRAANTGELFF.

V gene TRBV11-2 combines with J gene TRBJ2-2; D gene ambiguous. The CDR3 spans 14 residues. The V end lost 0 bases, the J end lost 3 bases, and 5 bases lay between the germline ends. Germline CDR1 reads SGHAT; CDR2 reads FQNNGV. The CDR3 nucleotides read TGTGCCAGCAGCTTAGAGCTTCACACCGGGGAGCTGTTTTTT. It encodes CASSLELHTGELFF.

This chain uses TRBV4-1 with TRBJ1-5; a possible D gene is TRBD1 (5 bases). Germline values: CDR1 MGHRA, CDR2 YSYEKL. This CDR3 region has 13 residues. V was shortened by 0 bases and J by 9 bases, with 9 bases between the two germline ends. CDR3 residues: CASSQEGARPQHF. In DNA, the CDR3 is TGCGCCAGCAGCCAAGAAGGGGCCCGGCCCCAGCATTTT.

The chain uses TRBV18 and TRBJ2-7, with TRBD2 matching 9 bases. J was trimmed by 6 bases and V by 2 bases; bases with no gene match: 5. Germline CDR1 is KGHSH and CDR2 is LQKENI. CDR3 length equals 14 residues. The CDR3 region is CASSPILAGREQYF. As DNA, the CDR3 is TGTGCCAGCTCACCAATCCTAGCGGGACGCGAGCAGTACTTC. Complete variable domain (other parts from reference TRBV18 and TRBJ2-7): NAGVMQNPRHLVRRRGQEARLRCSPMKGHSHVYWYRQLPEEGLKFMVYLQKENIIDESGMPKERFSAEFPKEGPSILRIQQVVRGDSAAYFCASSPILAGREQYFGPGTRLTVT.

The chain uses TRBV4-3 and TRBJ2-7, with D uncertain. This CDR3 has 13 amino acids. CDR1 is LGHNA and CDR2 is YSLEER in the germline V gene. V lost 0 bases to trimming and J lost 12 bases, with 15 bases between them. In nucleotides, the CDR3 is TGCGCCAGCAGCCAAGACACGGATCGATTGTTGTACTTC. Amino acid sequence: CASSQDTDRLLYF.

This chain connects TRBV15 to TRBJ2-3, with TRBD1 identical over 8 bases. Germline lookup yields CDR1 LNHNV and CDR2 YYDKDF (reference sequence). The trim removed 5 bases at V and 3 bases at J, leaving 4 bases unmatched. This CDR3 comprises 14 residues. The CDR3 protein is CATSVDRGTDTQYF. CDR3 sequence (DNA): TGTGCCACCAGCGTCGACAGGGGTACAGATACGCAGTATTTT.

The rearrangement joins TRBV18 to TRBJ1-4; no reliable D call. This CDR3 is 15 amino acids long. The V end lost 5 bases, the J end lost 6 bases, and 16 bases lay between the germline ends. Germline lookup yields CDR1 KGHSH and CDR2 LQKENI. CDR3 loop: CASSRRTTRDEKLFF. CDR3 nucleotide sequence: TGTGCCAGCTCAAGACGGACCACCCGCGATGAAAAACTGTTTTTT.

The chain links TRBV19 to TRBJ1-3; TRBD1 agrees at 7 bases. Germline values: CDR1 LNHDA, CDR2 SQIVND (reference sequence). Germline trimming cut 8 bases from V and 7 bases from J; bases unmatched to any gene: 8. The CDR3 extends over 13 amino acids. CDR3 in amino acids: CASRSTGTNTIYF. CDR3 nucleotides: TGTGCCAGTCGTTCGACAGGGACGAACACCATATATTTT.

The chain links TRBV9 to TRBJ2-7; 9 nucleotides agree with TRBD2. The trim removed 4 bases at V and 5 bases at J, leaving 10 bases unmatched. The CDR3 contains 15 residues. The germline V gene has CDR1 SGDLS and CDR2 YYNGEE. The chain's CDR3 is CASSFTPGLADEQYF. Here the CDR3 DNA reads TGTGCCAGCAGCTTCACGCCGGGACTAGCTGACGAGCAGTACTTC.

The CDR3 DNA follows: TGTGCCAGCAGTTACTCGACTAGCTCCTACAATGAGCAGTTCTTC. This sequence encodes CASSYSTSSYNEQFF. The rearrangement uses TRBV6-5 and TRBJ2-1, with a tentative D call TRBD2 (6 bases). The CDR3 has 15 residues. Germline V gene lookup returns CDR1 MNHEY and CDR2 SVGAGI. V shed 0 bases and J shed 0 bases, with 6 bases lying between them.